This TCR beta chain was identified during a study of blood T cell repertoires in COVID-19. Germline values: CDR1 WSHSY, CDR2 SAAADI. The CDR3 has 16 residues. V dropped 5 bases and J dropped 3; count of bases not matched to a gene: 12. This table comes from immunoSEQ multiplex PCR, and its TCRdb copy is limited to in-frame clones, with some not included. There are approximately 130,000 clones in the sample; roughly four fifths occur only once, and about 10% lies in the top ten. Specimen: peripheral blood. This TCR derives from a human donor in a cohort sampled during active COVID-19. This rearrangement joins TRBV10-2 to TRBJ1-2, with 7 bases aligning to TRBD1. The CDR3 sequence: CASSPGQNPPHYGYTF. CDR3 nucleotides: TGCGCCAGCAGTCCGGGACAGAACCCTCCTCACTATGGCTACACCTTC.